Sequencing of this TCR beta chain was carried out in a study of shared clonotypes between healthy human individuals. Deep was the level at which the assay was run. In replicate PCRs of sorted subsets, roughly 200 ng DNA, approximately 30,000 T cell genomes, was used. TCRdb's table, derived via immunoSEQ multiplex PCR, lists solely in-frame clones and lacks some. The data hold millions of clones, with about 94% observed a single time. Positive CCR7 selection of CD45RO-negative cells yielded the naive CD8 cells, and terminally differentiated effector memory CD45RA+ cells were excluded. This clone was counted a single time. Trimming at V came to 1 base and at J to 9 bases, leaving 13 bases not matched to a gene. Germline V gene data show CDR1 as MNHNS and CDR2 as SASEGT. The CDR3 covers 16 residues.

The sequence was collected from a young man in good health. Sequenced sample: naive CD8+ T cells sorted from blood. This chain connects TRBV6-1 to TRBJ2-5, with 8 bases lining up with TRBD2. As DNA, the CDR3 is TGTGCCAGCAGTGAAGTCGATAGCGGGACCGTCGGGGCCCAGTACTTC. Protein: CASSEVDSGTVGAQYF.